This T cell receptor (beta chain) appears in the sequencing data of a study of cytomegalovirus exposure and HLA in healthy donors. The CDR3 extends over 17 amino acids. V was pared by 1 base and J by 2 bases, with 11 bases of the junction left unmatched. Germline V gene sequence: CDR1 LNHDA, CDR2 SQIVND (reference sequence). Findings and caveats of the study: According to reports, the classifier identified cytomegalovirus status with high specificity and sensitivity. TCR beta sequences reportedly predicted most subjects' HLA-A and HLA-B alleles accurately. Analyses of presence/absence relied on an assumption of roughly uniform sequencing depth across donors. The number of N-insertions in an Asian-associated ancestry cluster was reportedly below the roughly 670-donor mean in a later analysis.

PCR amplification relied on 60 Vbeta primers (plus 13 Jbeta primers). Clones were read by immunoSEQ multiplex PCR, and TCRdb kept only the in-frame ones, dropping some. Its table lists around 130,000 clones. A remark on this clone: The antigen is undetermined.

The rearrangement uses TRBV19 and TRBJ2-7; 7 nucleotides match TRBD1. This TCR came from a middle-aged woman in good health and CMV-seronegative. Sequenced sample: PBMCs. CDR3 residues: CASSIGGPRQGAYEQYF. CDR3 nucleotides: TGTGCCAGTAGTATAGGAGGGCCCAGACAGGGCGCCTACGAGCAGTACTTC.